The 18 T cell receptor beta chains below all came from one sample that was sequenced in a study of glioma-infiltrating T cells after dendritic cell vaccination. Libraries were prepared by immunoSEQ multiplex PCR; TCRdb keeps only in-frame clonotypes and omits some of them. The sample has about 99,000 clones; roughly four fifths are singletons. Sequenced here: blood, sampled before dendritic cell vaccination. The receptors come from a human donor with glioblastoma.

Here the CDR3 reads CAWSVQSTDTQYF. CDR3 nucleotides: TGTGCCTGGAGCGTGCAGAGCACAGATACGCAGTATTTT. V and J are TRBV30 and TRBJ2-3; D ambiguous. V was cut by 3 bases and J by 0 bases, with 7 bases left in between. This CDR3 has 13 residues. Germline lookup yields CDR1 GTSNPN and CDR2 SVGIG (reference sequence).

J is TRBJ2-7 and V is TRBV5-1; tentative D call: TRBD1 (6 bases). CDR1 is SGHRS, CDR2 YFSETQ, per germline. V lost 1 base and J 2 bases, leaving 10 bases between the germline ends. The CDR3 spans 14 residues. The CDR3 region is CASSLSTGTYEQYF. CDR3 DNA: TGCGCCAGCAGCTTGTCTACAGGGACCTACGAGCAGTACTTC.

The chain combines TRBV5-5 with TRBJ1-6; no clear D. V was shortened by 0 bases and J by 13 bases, with 14 bases between the two germline ends. CDR1 and CDR2 (germline): SGHKS, YYEKEE (reference sequence). This CDR3 contains 14 residues. The CDR3 DNA reads as TGTGCCAGCAGCTTGGTTTCAGGCCTCGTCCCCCTCCACTTT. Residues: CASSLVSGLVPLHF. Filled out from reference TRBV5-5 and TRBJ1-6, the complete variable domain reads DAGVTQSPTHLIKTRGQQVTLRCSPISGHKSVSWYQQVLGQGPQFIFQYYEKEERGRGNFPDRFSARQFPNYSSELNVNALLLGDSALYLCASSLVSGLVPLHFGNGTRLTVT.

The chain recombines TRBV18 with TRBJ1-1; 9 nucleotides align to TRBD1. V shed 1 base, J shed 1 base, and the junction held 1 base outside the gene matches. Looked up from germline, CDR1 is KGHSH and CDR2 is LQKENI. This CDR3 contains 15 residues. CDR3 protein: CASSPRTGENTEAFF. CDR3 DNA: TGTGCCAGCTCACCACGGACAGGGGAGAACACTGAAGCTTTCTTT.

CDR3 coding DNA: TGTGCCAGCACTCACCAGGGGGCGCAGGATTATGGCTACACCTTC. Residues: CASTHQGAQDYGYTF. The chain couples TRBV6-1 to TRBJ1-2; 8 positions match TRBD1. The ends lost 7 bases at V and 5 bases at J; junction bases unmatched: 12. Germline V gives CDR1 MNHNS, CDR2 SASEGT. The CDR3 extends over 15 amino acids.

This clone appeared once. This sequence joins TRBV5-7 and TRBJ1-6; no clear D. TRBV5-7 is known as an ORF, though its function is uncertain. Trimming left V 3 bases short and J 0 bases short, with 16 bases between. This CDR3 is built from 18 residues. This CDR3 is CASSWPPGKGSYNSPLHF. The CDR3 DNA follows: TGTGCCAGCAGCTGGCCGCCGGGAAAGGGCTCCTATAATTCACCCCTCCACTTT.

This chain links TRBV4-1 with TRBJ2-7; 10 bases are shared with TRBD1. The CDR3 spans 16 residues. CDR1 MGHRA and CDR2 YSYEKL come from the germline V gene. J lost 7 bases, V lost 1 base, and 10 bases had no gene match. The CDR3 coding sequence is TGCGCCAGCAGCCAAGTCGAGGGACAGGGGTTTTATGAGCAGTACTTC. This sequence encodes CASSQVEGQGFYEQYF.

This clone has just one count. This chain joins TRBV19 and TRBJ2-2; no clear D gene. The CDR3 extends over 14 amino acids. Trimming took 7 bases from V and 2 from J, leaving 11 bases between them. Looked up from germline, CDR1 is LNHDA and CDR2 is SQIVND (reference sequence). The CDR3 here is CASTAAENTGELFF. The DNA of the CDR3 is TGTGCCAGTACCGCGGCCGAAAACACCGGGGAGCTGTTTTTT.

CDR3 region: CATRTAVGNYGYTF. CDR3 coding DNA: TGTGCCACCCGGACAGCCGTCGGGAACTATGGCTACACCTTC. This chain joins TRBV6-6 and TRBJ1-2, with D possibly matching TRBD1 (6 bases). The CDR3 consists of 14 residues. The V end lost 10 bases, the J end lost 2 bases, and 17 bases lay between the germline ends. The germline gives CDR1 MNHNY, CDR2 SVGAGI (reference sequence).

This chain links TRBV5-1 with TRBJ1-1; 7 bases are shared with TRBD1. The CDR3 runs to 15 residues. Germline V lookup: CDR1 SGHRS, CDR2 YFSETQ. V lost 7 bases to trimming and J lost 2 bases; unmatched junction nucleotides: 11. The CDR3 DNA reads TGCGCCAGCCGCATCCAAACAGGGGATAACACTGAAGCTTTCTTT. It is translated as CASRIQTGDNTEAFF. The full variable domain, completed using reference TRBV5-1 and TRBJ1-1, is KAGVTQTPRYLIKTRGQQVTLSCSPISGHRSVSWYQQTPGQGLQFLFEYFSETQRNKGNFPGRFSGRQFSNSRSEMNVSTLELGDSALYLCASRIQTGDNTEAFFGQGTRLTVV.

The gene calls are TRBV5-4 and TRBJ1-4, with no clear D. V was clipped by 4 bases and J by 0 bases, with 13 bases between them. Germline V gives CDR1 SGHNT, CDR2 YYREEE (reference sequence). The CDR3 contains 16 residues. CDR3 loop: CASSETASTTNEKLFF. Written as DNA, the CDR3 is TGTGCCAGCAGCGAAACCGCGAGCACAACTAATGAAAAACTGTTTTTT.

The chain recombines TRBV2 with TRBJ2-7; a weak D match, TRBD2 (6 bases). Trimming removed 5 bases at V and 7 bases at J, with 21 bases between. Germline values: CDR1 SNHLY, CDR2 FYNNEI. The CDR3 has 15 amino acids. The CDR3 nucleotides are TGTGCCAGCAGTCCCACCGGGACTGGCTATGGGGAGCAGTACTTC. Translated: CASSPTGTGYGEQYF.

The chain recombines TRBV11-3 with TRBJ2-5; 8 bases line up with TRBD2. The J call may be mistaken, given a closer DNA end match to TRBJ2-7. Germline V gives CDR1 SGHNT, CDR2 YENEEA. This CDR3 contains 13 residues. The CDR3 sequence: CASSFGGVDEQYF. The CDR3, as DNA: TGTGCCAGCAGCTTCGGGGGGGTGGACGAGCAGTACTTC.

By share of the sample, this clone is large (0.1 to 1%). The chain combines TRBV4-2 with TRBJ2-7, with 7 bases aligning to TRBD1. The CDR3 consists of 15 residues. Trimming removed 1 base from V and 1 base from J; junction bases left unmatched: 4. In germline, CDR1 is LGHNA, CDR2 YNFKEQ. This chain's CDR3 is CASSQGQGISYEQYF. Here the CDR3 DNA reads TGTGCCAGCAGCCAAGGACAGGGAATTTCCTACGAGCAGTACTTC.

This chain connects TRBV19 to TRBJ1-6, with 8 bases identical to TRBD1. The CDR3 runs to 15 residues. The V and J ends lost 8 bases and 9 bases, in that order; junction bases with no gene match: 12. Germline V gene sequence: CDR1 LNHDA, CDR2 SQIVND (reference sequence). CDR3 DNA: TGTGCCAGTGGGGGCAGGGGGCTTACGGGTTCACCCCTCCACTTT. This encodes CASGGRGLTGSPLHF. The whole variable domain, filled in from reference TRBV19 and TRBJ1-6, reads DGGITQSPKYLFRKEGQNVTLSCEQNLNHDAMYWYRQDPGQGLRLIYYSQIVNDFQKGDIAEGYSVSREKKESFPLTVTSAQKNPTAFYLCASGGRGLTGSPLHFGNGTRLTVT.

The chain is built from TRBV4-3 and TRBJ1-4; 7 bases are shared with TRBD1. From germline, CDR1 is LGHNA and CDR2 YSLEER. This CDR3 spans 14 amino acids. The V segment lost 2 bases and the J segment 5 bases; nucleotides outside the gene matches: 2. The CDR3 region is CASSQLQGNEKLFF. In DNA form, the CDR3 reads TGCGCCAGCAGCCAACTACAGGGGAATGAAAAACTGTTTTTT.

The gene calls are TRBV2 and TRBJ2-7; 9 nucleotides match TRBD1. The CDR3 has 15 amino acids. V was pared by 6 bases and J by 0 bases, with 6 bases of the junction left unmatched. The V gene's germline CDR1 is SNHLY and CDR2 FYNNEI. CDR3 in amino acids: CASSYRGLSSYEQYF. CDR3 nucleotides: TGTGCCAGCAGCTACAGGGGGCTGAGCTCCTACGAGCAGTACTTC.

The chain uses TRBV9 and TRBJ2-5; no firm D call. The DNA matches TRBJ2-7 better at its end, which makes the J call doubtful. The CDR3 runs 13 residues. CDR1 and CDR2 from the germline V gene are SGDLS and YYNGEE. The CDR3, as DNA: TGTGCCAGCAGCGTAGTACCTAACTACGAGCAGTACTTC. Its protein is CASSVVPNYEQYF.